This TCR beta chain was sequenced during a study of blood T cell repertoires in COVID-19. Study-level information: PBMCs, B-cell-depleted T cells, or T cells provided the cDNA or gDNA that made up the material.

As handled by the study authors: Using reference gene primer amplification, nucleated cell counts were estimated. Libraries were prepared by immunoSEQ multiplex PCR; TCRdb keeps only in-frame clonotypes and omits some of them. The DNA gave D and trimming, while V, J and clone size come from that table. The sample lists 200,000 to 250,000 clones, around three quarters seen once, with more than 7% in the top ten. Germline CDR1 reads SGHDT; CDR2 reads YYEEEE. The CDR3 has 15 residues. V was cut by 3 bases and J by 11 bases, with 22 bases left in between. Specimen: peripheral blood. The chain combines TRBV5-6 with TRBJ2-3; TRBD2 is a possible D gene (6 bases). This TCR was recovered from a woman in her 70s with acute or convalescent COVID-19. The CDR3 nucleotides read TGTGCCAGCAGCTCGGGGGAGGAAGGACGGATACTGCAGTATTTT. Translation: CASSSGEEGRILQYF.